The rows below give T cell receptor beta chains drawn from one sample of a study of blood T cell repertoires in COVID-19. Profiling relied on immunoSEQ multiplex PCR, and the TCRdb table lists in-frame clones only, not all of them. There are 200,000 or so clones in the sample; around 89% occur only once, and roughly 3.7% lies in the top ten. Sequenced material: PBMCs or T cells enriched from blood (not recorded which). These receptors all come from a woman aged 18-30 years in a cohort exposed to, infected with or recovered from COVID-19 (not recorded which). CDR3s include the opening cysteine and the closing phenylalanine or tryptophan. Each record gives: clone size, V gene, J gene, D gene, CDR3 protein, CDR3 DNA. A D gene is named only where the DNA matches it firmly. Size is stated for part of the rows, as once, few or many counts, or as a class when the clone is expanded.

-	TRBV6-5	TRBJ2-1	-	CASSYGPSNNEQFF	TGTGCCAGCAGTTACGGGCCAAGCAACAATGAGCAGTTCTTC
-	TRBV12-3/TRBV12-4	TRBJ1-1	-	CASSSTPEAFF	TGTGCCAGCAGTTCGACACCTGAAGCTTTCTTT
-	TRBV29-1	TRBJ1-1	-	CSVERTAPEAFF	TGCAGCGTTGAAAGGACAGCCCCTGAAGCTTTCTTT
-	TRBV12-5	TRBJ1-5	-	CASGLGEWGHQPQHF	TGTGCTAGTGGTTTGGGTGAGTGGGGCCATCAGCCCCAGCATTTT
-	TRBV28	TRBJ1-1	TRBD1	CASSFHRGNTEAFF	TGTGCCAGCAGTTTTCACAGGGGCAACACTGAAGCTTTCTTT
-	TRBV2	TRBJ1-5	-	CASSERVGNQPQHF	TGTGCCAGCAGTGAACGTGTAGGCAATCAGCCCCAGCATTTT
-	TRBV11-3	TRBJ2-3	-	CASSADYTQYF	TGTGCCAGCAGCGCCGACTATACGCAGTATTTT
-	TRBV15	TRBJ1-1	-	CATGSGTEAFF	TGTGCCACCGGGTCGGGCACTGAAGCTTTCTTT
-	TRBV4-1	TRBJ2-7	TRBD2	CASSQVGTSGRARRDEQYF	TGCGCCAGCAGCCAAGTGGGGACTAGCGGGAGGGCAAGGAGGGACGAGCAGTACTTC
many	TRBV7-2	TRBJ2-1	-	CASSLGPISYNEQFF	TGTGCCAGCAGCTTAGGTCCCATCTCCTACAATGAGCAGTTCTTC
-	TRBV25-1	TRBJ2-1	TRBD1	CASSDPGQGFNEQFF	TGTGCCAGCAGTGATCCGGGACAGGGATTCAATGAGCAGTTCTTC
-	TRBV6-1	TRBJ2-5	-	CASSEMEGGRETQYF	TGTGCCAGCAGTGAAATGGAGGGGGGGCGGGAGACCCAGTACTTC
once	TRBV7-9	TRBJ1-1	-	CASSLLEDTEAFF	TGTGCCAGCAGCTTATTAGAGGACACTGAAGCTTTCTTT
-	TRBV18	TRBJ1-1	TRBD1	CASSPGTAEIEAFF	TGTGCCAGCTCACCTGGGACAGCTGAGATAGAAGCTTTCTTT
-	TRBV28	TRBJ2-5	TRBD2	CASSFISGGVRETQYF	TGTGCCAGCAGTTTTATCAGCGGGGGGGTACGGGAGACCCAGTACTTC
-	TRBV28	TRBJ2-2	TRBD1	CASSLEWGQGAPGELFF	TGTGCCAGCAGTTTAGAGTGGGGACAGGGGGCCCCCGGGGAGCTGTTTTTT
-	TRBV10-3	TRBJ1-5	TRBD1	CAISSTGFHSQHF	TGTGCCATCAGTTCGACAGGGTTCCATTCCCAGCATTTT
-	TRBV7-7	TRBJ1-5	-	CASSLDRRSNQPQHF	TGTGCCAGCAGCTTAGACAGGCGTAGCAATCAGCCCCAGCATTTT
-	TRBV29-1	TRBJ2-7	TRBD1	CSVATSRDRAHEQYF	TGCAGCGTCGCCACGTCCCGGGACAGGGCCCACGAGCAGTACTTC
-	TRBV3-1/TRBV3-2	TRBJ1-5	-	CASSLGLSNQPQHF	TGTGCCAGCAGCCTGGGGCTTAGCAATCAGCCCCAGCATTTT
-	TRBV7-8	TRBJ1-2	-	CASSLGRGNYGYTF	TGTGCCAGCAGCTTAGGGCGGGGTAACTATGGCTACACCTTC
-	TRBV2	TRBJ2-3	-	CASSGQSTDTQYF	TGTGCCAGCAGTGGCCAGTCCACAGATACGCAGTATTTT
-	TRBV28	TRBJ2-1	-	CASSPTGSGEQFF	TGTGCCAGCAGTCCCACAGGGAGCGGTGAGCAGTTCTTC
-	TRBV2	TRBJ2-1	-	CASSFGASSYNEQFF	TGTGCCAGCAGTTTCGGAGCGAGCTCCTACAATGAGCAGTTCTTC
-	TRBV7-3	TRBJ2-1	TRBD2	CASSPTSGPNEQFF	TGTGCCAGCAGCCCGACTAGCGGCCCCAATGAGCAGTTCTTC
-	TRBV3-1/TRBV3-2	TRBJ1-5	TRBD1	CASSDGQGYNQPQHF	TGTGCCAGCAGTGACGGACAGGGATATAACCAGCCCCAGCATTTT
once	TRBV7-9	TRBJ2-1	TRBD2	CASSLVTSGTPEEFF	TGTGCCAGCAGCTTAGTTACTAGCGGGACCCCAGAGGAGTTCTTC
-	TRBV5-4	TRBJ2-1	-	CASSIGTPAEYYNEQFF	TGTGCCAGCAGCATAGGGACTCCGGCGGAATACTACAATGAGCAGTTCTTC